These 23 T cell receptor beta chains were sequenced from one sample in a study of cytomegalovirus exposure and HLA in healthy donors. TCRdb keeps only in-frame clones here, not all; method: immunoSEQ multiplex PCR. The sample records 120,000 to 150,000 clones, about 86% being singletons. Sequencing was done on a sample of PBMCs. All receptors derive from a young woman in good health and CMV-seropositive.

This clone was seen once. The rearrangement uses TRBV5-1 and TRBJ1-4; TRBD1 might be the D (6 bases). CDR1 is SGHRS and CDR2 is YFSETQ in the germline V gene. This CDR3 has 17 residues. V dropped 0 bases and J dropped 4 bases, with 16 bases sitting between them. The CDR3 nucleotides are TGCGCCAGCAGCTTGGGGCGGGGGCTTCTGAATAATGAAAAACTGTTTTTT. This encodes CASSLGRGLLNNEKLFF.

The chain uses TRBV28 and TRBJ2-7; 8 nucleotides agree with TRBD1. Germline V gene lookup returns CDR1 MDHEN and CDR2 SYDVKM. CDR3 length: 15 residues. The V segment lost 6 bases and the J segment 0 bases; nucleotides outside the gene matches: 7. Here the CDR3 reads CASRTGTGFSYEQYF. CDR3 nucleotide sequence: TGTGCCAGCAGGACCGGGACAGGCTTCTCCTACGAGCAGTACTTC. Together with reference TRBV28 and TRBJ2-7, the CDR3 gives the full variable domain: DVKVTQSSRYLVKRTGEKVFLECVQDMDHENMFWYRQDPGLGLRLIYFSYDVKMKEKGDIPEGYSVSREKKERFSLILESASTNQTSMYLCASRTGTGFSYEQYFGPGTRLTVT.

As to this clone: Other DNA sequences within the sample encode an identical CDR3. The chain has TRBV19 and TRBJ2-7; TRBD1 aligns across 8 bases. The CDR3 consists of 14 residues. The V segment lost 5 bases and the J segment 3 bases; nucleotides outside the gene matches: 6. Germline lookup yields CDR1 LNHDA and CDR2 SQIVND (reference sequence). CDR3 in amino acids: CASSSRDRGYEQYF. The DNA for the CDR3 is TGTGCCAGTAGTTCCCGCGACAGGGGCTACGAGCAGTACTTC.

The chain employs TRBV30 and TRBJ2-7; D may be TRBD1 (6 bases). From germline, CDR1 is GTSNPN and CDR2 SVGIG (reference sequence). Deletions cut 3 bases from V and 2 bases from J, with 23 bases between. The CDR3 has 17 amino acids. CDR3 nucleotide sequence: TGTGCCTGGAGCCGTAGCAGACAAGGACAGCGTGCCTACGAGCAGTACTTC. This translates into CAWSRSRQGQRAYEQYF.

This clone was observed at least ten times. The chain uses TRBV7-6 and TRBJ2-7; TRBD2 is a possible D gene (6 bases). V was clipped by 3 bases and J by 5 bases, with 17 bases between them. The germline V gene encodes CDR1 SGHVS and CDR2 FNYEAQ. The CDR3 consists of 15 residues. CDR3 residues: CASSLAGSQAHEQYF. The CDR3 DNA reads TGTGCCAGCAGCTTGGCGGGAAGCCAAGCGCACGAGCAGTACTTC.

The CDR3 region is CATSRGGQSSEKLFF. For the CDR3, the DNA is TGTGCCACCAGCAGAGGGGGACAGTCTTCTGAAAAACTGTTTTTT. J is TRBJ1-4 and V is TRBV15; the match to TRBD1 covers 7 bases. V was pared by 1 base and J by 7 bases, with 6 bases of the junction left unmatched. Per the germline V gene, CDR1 is LNHNV and CDR2 is YYDKDF (reference sequence). This CDR3 is 15 amino acids long.

The chain has TRBV7-9 and TRBJ1-1, with D perhaps TRBD1 (5 bases). This CDR3 contains 13 residues. Per germline, CDR1 SEHNR and CDR2 FQNEAQ (reference sequence). V was shortened by 3 bases and J by 10 bases, with 15 bases between the two germline ends. The CDR3 is CASSLGGAVVAFF. CDR3 in DNA: TGTGCCAGCAGCTTGGGAGGGGCCGTTGTAGCTTTCTTT. Full variable domain (remainder filled in from reference TRBV7-9 and TRBJ1-1): DTGVSQNPRHKITKRGQNVTFRCDPISEHNRLYWYRQTLGQGPEFLTYFQNEAQLEKSRLLSDRFSAERPKGSFSTLEIQRTEQGDSAMYLCASSLGGAVVAFFGQGTRLTVV.

This rearrangement joins TRBV5-1 to TRBJ1-6; no reliable D call. The germline gives CDR1 SGHRS, CDR2 YFSETQ. With 0 bases removed from V and 14 bases from J, the gap between germline ends came to 21 bases. There are 16 residues in the CDR3. The CDR3 DNA reads TGCGCCAGCAGCTTGGGGTTCTCGCCGGGAGATGGGTCCCTCCACTTT. This codes for CASSLGFSPGDGSLHF.

This clone was recorded only once. V gene TRBV10-3 combines with J gene TRBJ1-2, with D unresolved. V was cut by 2 bases and J by 4 bases, with 17 bases left in between. CDR1 and CDR2 from the germline V gene are ENHRY and SYGVKD. CDR3 length: 16 amino acids. This chain's CDR3 is CAISEAAVRAPYGYTF. For the CDR3, the DNA is TGTGCCATCAGTGAGGCAGCGGTGAGGGCGCCCTATGGCTACACCTTC.

This chain uses TRBV5-1 with TRBJ1-1; 10 bases line up with TRBD1. Per the germline V gene, CDR1 is SGHRS and CDR2 is YFSETQ. The V segment lost 0 bases and the J segment 9 bases; nucleotides outside the gene matches: 11. This CDR3 contains 16 residues. The CDR3 DNA reads as TGCGCCAGCAGCTTGGTCACCGGGACAGGGGAGGTTAAAGCTTTCTTT. This sequence encodes CASSLVTGTGEVKAFF.

There are a few counts of this clone. The chain has TRBV25-1 and TRBJ1-4; weak D call: TRBD1 (6 bases). With 3 bases removed from V and 6 bases from J, the gap between germline ends came to 11 bases. Germline V lookup: CDR1 MGHDK, CDR2 SYGVNS. CDR3 length: 14 residues. CDR3: CASSEQGLDEKLFF. CDR3 in DNA: TGTGCCAGCAGTGAGCAGGGGTTGGATGAAAAACTGTTTTTT.

The chain combines TRBV30 with TRBJ2-2; TRBD2 matches at 7 bases. CDR3 length: 15 amino acids. From germline, CDR1 is GTSNPN and CDR2 SVGIG (reference sequence). V lost 6 bases, J lost 1 base, and 8 bases stayed unmatched. The CDR3 loop reads CACKISSGNTGELFF. CDR3 nucleotide sequence: TGTGCCTGCAAAATCTCTAGCGGGAACACCGGGGAGCTGTTTTTT.

This clone has just one count. The chain combines TRBV7-6 with TRBJ2-1, with 10 bases lining up with TRBD2. The length of the CDR3 is 17 residues. V trimming: 1 base; J trimming: 7 bases; junction bases outside the gene matches: 10. Germline loops: CDR1 SGHVS, CDR2 FNYEAQ. The CDR3 DNA reads as TGTGCCAGCAGCTTAGGAGCGGGGGGGCCAGGGAGAAATGAGCAGTTCTTC. This gives the protein CASSLGAGGPGRNEQFF.

The J gene is TRBJ2-7, the V gene TRBV10-2; D is uncertain. Germline CDR1 WSHSY, CDR2 SAAADI. There are 12 residues in the CDR3. With 3 bases removed from V and 7 bases from J, the gap between germline ends came to 10 bases. CDR3 coding DNA: TGCGCCAGCAGTGATCCTCGACAAGAGCAGTACTTC. Translating gives CASSDPRQEQYF.

The chain recombines TRBV2 with TRBJ2-5, with 7 nucleotides matching TRBD1. Germline V gives CDR1 SNHLY, CDR2 FYNNEI. J was trimmed by 3 bases and V by 3 bases; bases with no gene match: 7. There are 15 residues in the CDR3. CDR3 sequence reads: CASSEAGRGKETQYF. The CDR3, as DNA: TGTGCCAGCAGTGAGGCAGGCAGGGGGAAAGAGACCCAGTACTTC.

J is TRBJ1-6 and V is TRBV28; 8 nucleotides agree with TRBD1. CDR3 length: 18 amino acids. Germline V gene lookup returns CDR1 MDHEN and CDR2 SYDVKM. V lost 4 bases to trimming and J lost 7 bases; unmatched junction nucleotides: 15. This chain's CDR3 is CASSSPRDRPSRNSPLHF. The CDR3, as DNA: TGTGCCAGCAGTTCACCCCGGGACAGGCCGTCCCGCAATTCACCCCTCCACTTT.

The chain carries TRBV2 and TRBJ1-4, with D unresolved. This CDR3 has 13 amino acids. Germline V lookup: CDR1 SNHLY, CDR2 FYNNEI. V was cut by 4 bases and J by 3 bases, with 6 bases left in between. The DNA of the CDR3 is TGTGCCAGCAGTGGATCGGCTAATGAAAAACTGTTTTTT. Amino acid sequence: CASSGSANEKLFF. The full variable domain, in which reference TRBV2 and TRBJ1-4 provide the parts outside the CDR3, is EPEVTQTPSHQVTQMGQEVILRCVPISNHLYFYWYRQILGQKVEFLVSFYNNEISEKSEIFDDQFSVERPDGSNFTLKIRSTKLEDSAMYFCASSGSANEKLFFGSGTQLSVL.

V usage is TRBV2 and J usage is TRBJ1-5, with 9 bases fitting TRBD1. Per the germline V gene, CDR1 is SNHLY and CDR2 is FYNNEI. With 7 bases clipped from V and 6 bases from J, the junction kept 7 bases outside the gene matches. This CDR3 has 14 amino acids. As DNA, the CDR3 is TGTGCCAGCAATACAGGGGGCGCGAGTCAGCCCCAGCATTTT. Translating gives CASNTGGASQPQHF.

The V and J genes are TRBV28 and TRBJ2-1; D is possibly TRBD1 (8 bases). Germline V gives CDR1 MDHEN, CDR2 SYDVKM. The CDR3 has 14 residues. The V end was cut by 8 bases, the J end by 3 bases, with 14 bases between. This CDR3 is CASLQGEGYNEQFF. In DNA form, the CDR3 reads TGTGCCAGCCTACAGGGGGAGGGCTACAATGAGCAGTTCTTC.

V is TRBV7-9 and J is TRBJ2-1; 11 nucleotides agree with TRBD2. With 5 bases clipped from V and 4 bases from J, the junction kept 10 bases outside the gene matches. Germline-derived CDR1 and CDR2 are SEHNR and FQNEAQ (reference sequence). This CDR3 is built from 17 residues. CDR3 nucleotides: TGTGCCAGCAGCCCGTTACGACTAGCGGGAAGTTACAATGAGCAGTTCTTC. The encoded protein is CASSPLRLAGSYNEQFF.

The gene calls are TRBV20-1 and TRBJ1-3, with TRBD1 as a possible D gene (5 bases). The CDR3 is 11 residues long. V lost 5 bases, J lost 4 bases, and 6 bases lay in between. Germline CDR1 DFQATT, CDR2 SNEGSKA (reference sequence). In DNA form, the CDR3 reads TGCAGTGCTCGACAGGGAAACACCATATATTTT. Its protein product is CSARQGNTIYF.

The gene calls are TRBV5-4 and TRBJ2-1; 9 nucleotides line up with TRBD2. Germline-derived CDR1 and CDR2 are SGHNT and YYREEE (reference sequence). This CDR3 has 16 amino acids. The V and J ends lost 1 base and 4 bases, in that order; junction bases with no gene match: 6. The CDR3 reads CASSLSSLAGYNEQFF. The CDR3 DNA sequence: TGTGCCAGCAGCTTGTCCTCCCTAGCGGGATACAATGAGCAGTTCTTC.

Points on this clone: Additional DNA sequences in this sample encode the identical CDR3. V and J are TRBV19 and TRBJ1-5, with D possibly being TRBD1 (5 bases). The V and J ends lost 5 bases and 5 bases respectively, with 13 bases between them. Germline values: CDR1 LNHDA, CDR2 SQIVND (reference sequence). The CDR3 covers 14 residues. CDR3 in amino acids: CASSADSSYQPQHF. The CDR3 coding sequence is TGTGCCAGTAGTGCCGACAGCTCCTATCAGCCCCAGCATTTT.